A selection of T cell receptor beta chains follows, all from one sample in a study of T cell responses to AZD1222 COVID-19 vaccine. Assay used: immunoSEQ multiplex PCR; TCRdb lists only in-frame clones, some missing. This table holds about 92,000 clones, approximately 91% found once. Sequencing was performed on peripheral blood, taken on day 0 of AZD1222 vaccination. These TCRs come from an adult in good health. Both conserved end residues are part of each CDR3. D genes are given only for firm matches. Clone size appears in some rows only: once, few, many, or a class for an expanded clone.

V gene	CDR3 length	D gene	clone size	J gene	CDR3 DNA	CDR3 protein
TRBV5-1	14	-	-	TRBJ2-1	TGCGCCAGCAGCTTGGGACAGGCCTACAATGAGCAGTTCTTC	CASSLGQAYNEQFF
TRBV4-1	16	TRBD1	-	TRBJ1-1	TGCGCCAGCAGCCAAGGACAGGGAGGGGTGAACACTGAAGCTTTCTTT	CASSQGQGGVNTEAFF
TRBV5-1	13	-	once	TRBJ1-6	TGCGCCAGCAGCTTAGACAGCAATTCACCCCTCCACTTT	CASSLDSNSPLHF
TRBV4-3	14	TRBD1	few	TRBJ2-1	TGCGCCAGCAGCCCGACAGGGGGCGGGGATGAGCAGTTCTTC	CASSPTGGGDEQFF
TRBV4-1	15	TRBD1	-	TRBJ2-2	TGCGCCAGCAGCCCTCAGGGGGCGATGACCGGGGAGCTGTTTTTT	CASSPQGAMTGELFF
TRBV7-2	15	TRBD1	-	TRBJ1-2	TGTGCCAGCAGCTTAGCGGACAGGGCGGTTTCTGGCTACACCTTC	CASSLADRAVSGYTF
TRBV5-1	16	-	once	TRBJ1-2	TGCGCCAGCAGCTTGGACGGGTTTCAATCTGGGAATGGCTACACCTTC	CASSLDGFQSGNGYTF
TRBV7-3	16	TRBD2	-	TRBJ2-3	TGTGCCAGCAGCCTCGCCGGGACTAGCGGCGTCGATACGCAGTATTTT	CASSLAGTSGVDTQYF
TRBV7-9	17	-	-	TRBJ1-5	TGTGCCAGCAGCTTAGGGTACGGAGGGGATCGCAATCAGCCCCAGCATTTT	CASSLGYGGDRNQPQHF
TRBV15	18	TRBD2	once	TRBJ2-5	TGTGCCACCAGCAGGCATCCCGGGACTAGCGGGGGGGGAGAGACCCAGTACTTC	CATSRHPGTSGGGETQYF
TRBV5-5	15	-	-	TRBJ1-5	TGTGCCAGCAGCTTGGGCTTCCAGTTCAATCAGCCCCAGCATTTT	CASSLGFQFNQPQHF
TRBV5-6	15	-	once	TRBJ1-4	TGTGCCAGCAGCTTGGAGGGGGGCGGCGGTGAAAAACTGTTTTTT	CASSLEGGGGEKLFF
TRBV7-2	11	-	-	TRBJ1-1	TGTGCCAGCAGCTTCCGTACTGAAGCTTTCTTT	CASSFRTEAFF
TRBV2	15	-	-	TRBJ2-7	TGTGCCAGCAGTGAAACAAACAGGGAATCCTACGAGCAGTACTTC	CASSETNRESYEQYF
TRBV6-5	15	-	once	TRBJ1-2	TGTGCCAGCAGGAAGGACAGAATGACTAACTATGGCTACACCTTC	CASRKDRMTNYGYTF
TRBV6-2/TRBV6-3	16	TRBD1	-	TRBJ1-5	TGTGCCAGCAGTTACGCGGGACAGGGGGCGTCGCAGCCCCAGCATTTT	CASSYAGQGASQPQHF
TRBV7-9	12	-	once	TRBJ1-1	TGTGCCAGCAGCCCGGTGAGGGTGGGGGCTTTCTTT	CASSPVRVGAFF
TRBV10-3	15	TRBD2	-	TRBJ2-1	TGTGCCATCAGTAGGAGCGGGGGGAACTACAATGAGCAGTTCTTC	CAISRSGGNYNEQFF
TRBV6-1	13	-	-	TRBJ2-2	TGTGCCAGCAGTGAAGCGCCGTCCAGGGAGCTGTTTTTT	CASSEAPSRELFF
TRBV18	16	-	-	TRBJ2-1	TGTGCCAGCTCACCGCAGAATAAACCCGACCCCAATGAGCAGTTCTTC	CASSPQNKPDPNEQFF
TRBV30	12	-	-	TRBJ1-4	TGTGCCTGGGCTAGGGTGCGTGAAAAACTGTTTTTT	CAWARVREKLFF
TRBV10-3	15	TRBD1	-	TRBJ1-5	TGTGCCTCAACTACCGGGACAGGGGGGAGAGAGCCCCAGCATTTT	CASTTGTGGREPQHF
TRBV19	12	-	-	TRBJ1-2	TGCGCCAGTAACAGGGAATCTCATGGCTACACCTTC	CASNRESHGYTF
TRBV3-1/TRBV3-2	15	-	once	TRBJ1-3	TGTGCCAGCTCCTATCACGGTCGGACGGGAAACACCATATATTTT	CASSYHGRTGNTIYF
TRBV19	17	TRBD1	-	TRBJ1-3	TGTGCCAGTAGTCTGACCGGGACAGGGGACGAAAGAAACACCATATATTTT	CASSLTGTGDERNTIYF
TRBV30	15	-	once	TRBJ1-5	TGTGCCTGGAGTGTACGGGGCGGTAGCAATCAGCCCCAGCATTTT	CAWSVRGGSNQPQHF
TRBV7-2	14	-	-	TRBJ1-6	TGTGCCAGCAGCTTGAGGAGGGGTAATTCACCCCTCCACTTT	CASSLRRGNSPLHF
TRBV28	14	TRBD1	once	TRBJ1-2	TGTGCCAGCAGTTTGCAGGGGGCATATTATGGCTACACCTTC	CASSLQGAYYGYTF
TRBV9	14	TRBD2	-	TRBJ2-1	TGTGCCAGCAGCCTTCGACTAGCGGCCAATGAGCAGTTCTTC	CASSLRLAANEQFF
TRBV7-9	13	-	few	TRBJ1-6	TGTGCCAGCAGCTTGGAGGGGAGTTCACCCCTCCACTTT	CASSLEGSSPLHF
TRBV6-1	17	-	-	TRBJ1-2	TGTGCCAGCAGTGAACGAGCTGGAACCGTCTTCTTCTATGGCTACACCTTC	CASSERAGTVFFYGYTF
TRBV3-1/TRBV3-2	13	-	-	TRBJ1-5	TGTGCCAGCAGCCAGGACAGCTATCAGCCCCAGCATTTT	CASSQDSYQPQHF
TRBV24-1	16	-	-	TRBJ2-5	TGTGCCACCAGTGATCCATCCCAGGGGGGTCAAGAGACCCAGTACTTC	CATSDPSQGGQETQYF
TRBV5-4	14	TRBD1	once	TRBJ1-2	TGTGCCAGCAGCCCATCCACAGGGGTAGGTGGCTACACCTTC	CASSPSTGVGGYTF
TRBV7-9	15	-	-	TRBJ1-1	TGTGCCAGCAGCTTAGATTTCAGGGTTGGTACTGAAGCTTTCTTT	CASSLDFRVGTEAFF
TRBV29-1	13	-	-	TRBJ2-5	TGCAGCGTTGGGGAGCATCCTCAAGAGACCCAGTACTTC	CSVGEHPQETQYF
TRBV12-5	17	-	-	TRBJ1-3	TGTGCTAGTGGCCCCCCGAGGGTGGGAGGCTCTGGAAACACCATATATTTT	CASGPPRVGGSGNTIYF
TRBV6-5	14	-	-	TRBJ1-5	TGTGCCAGCAGTAGAGGGGGTAGCAATCAGCCCCAGCATTTT	CASSRGGSNQPQHF
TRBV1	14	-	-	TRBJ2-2	TGCACCAGCAGCCAAGGCAGGAACACCGGGGAGCTGTTTTTT	CTSSQGRNTGELFF
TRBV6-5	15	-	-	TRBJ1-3	TGTGCCAGCACCCGGGGGCCGAGCTCTGGAAACACCATATATTTT	CASTRGPSSGNTIYF
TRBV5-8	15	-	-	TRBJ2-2	TGTGCCAGCAGCTTGATGGCAGCGAACACCGGGGAGCTGTTTTTT	CASSLMAANTGELFF
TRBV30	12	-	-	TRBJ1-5	TGTGCCTGGAGTGTACCGGGGTCGGCCCAGCATTTT	CAWSVPGSAQHF
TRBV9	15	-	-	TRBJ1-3	TGTGCCAGCAGCGTAGCTTCCGGGACTGGAAACACCATATATTTT	CASSVASGTGNTIYF
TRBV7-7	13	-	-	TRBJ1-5	TGTGCTAGCAGTAAACAGGAAAATCAGCCCCAGCATTTT	CASSKQENQPQHF
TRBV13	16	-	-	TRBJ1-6	TGTGCCAGCAGCTTAGGCCACGGGGAAGGGGCTTCACCCCTCCACTTT	CASSLGHGEGASPLHF
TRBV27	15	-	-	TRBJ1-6	TGTGCCAGCAACGTACGCCGCTCCTATAATTCACCCCTCCACTTT	CASNVRRSYNSPLHF
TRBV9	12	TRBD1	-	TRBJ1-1	TGTGCCAGCAGCGTAGGGACAGGGGAAGCTTTCTTT	CASSVGTGEAFF
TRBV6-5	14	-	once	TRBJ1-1	TGTGCCAGCAGTTACGGGATTCTGGGGACTGAAGCTTTCTTT	CASSYGILGTEAFF
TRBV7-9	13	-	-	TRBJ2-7	TGTGCCAGCAGCTTATGGGCAGGGTCAGAGCAGTACTTC	CASSLWAGSEQYF
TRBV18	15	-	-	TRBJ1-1	TGTGCCAGCTCACCACCTTCTAATAGGGCCACTGAAGCTTTCTTT	CASSPPSNRATEAFF
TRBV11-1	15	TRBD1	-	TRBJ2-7	TGTGCCAGCAGCCCCAATAACAGGGGAACCTACGAGCAGTACTTC	CASSPNNRGTYEQYF
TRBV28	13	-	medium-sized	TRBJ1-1	TGTGCCAGCAGTTTTCCCCAAGCACCCCAAGCTTTCTTT	CASSFPQAPQAFF
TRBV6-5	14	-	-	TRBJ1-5	TGTGCCAGCAGGTCAGGGACGCTCAATCAGCCCCAGCATTTT	CASRSGTLNQPQHF
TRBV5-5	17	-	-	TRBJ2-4	TGTGCCAGCAGCCCTGGGACATTAGAAGGGCGGGAAAACATTCAGTACTTC	CASSPGTLEGRENIQYF
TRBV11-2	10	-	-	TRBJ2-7	TGTGCCACCGAGAGTTACGAGCAGTACTTC	CATESYEQYF
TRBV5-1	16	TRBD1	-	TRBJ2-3	TGCGCCAGCAGCTCTTCCGGGACAGGGTTTGCAGATACGCAGTATTTT	CASSSSGTGFADTQYF
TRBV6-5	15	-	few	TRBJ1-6	TGTGCCAGCCGCAGGGAGGGGAACGATAATTCACCCCTCCACTTT	CASRREGNDNSPLHF
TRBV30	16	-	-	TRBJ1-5	TGTGCCTGGAGTCCCGGACAGAACCTCTTCAATCAGCCCCAGCATTTT	CAWSPGQNLFNQPQHF
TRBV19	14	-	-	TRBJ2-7	TGTGCCAGTAGCTCGTTTGCGGGATCCTACGAGCAGTACTTC	CASSSFAGSYEQYF